Following are 19 T cell receptor beta chains from one sample sequenced in a study of cytomegalovirus exposure and HLA in healthy donors. It was with 60 Vbeta and 13 Jbeta primers that the PCR ran. Only in-frame clones appear in the TCRdb table, and some are missing; sequencing was by immunoSEQ multiplex PCR. This table has over 150,000 clones, under 70% appearing once. The material sequenced was PBMCs. These receptors were obtained from a woman in her thirties or forties in good health and CMV-seropositive.

This chain uses TRBV19 with TRBJ2-3, with 7 bases aligning to TRBD2. Germline trimming cut 1 base from V and 4 bases from J; bases unmatched to any gene: 5. The CDR3 sequence is 15 residues long. From germline, CDR1 is LNHDA and CDR2 SQIVND (reference sequence). CDR3 nucleotides: TGTGCCAGTAGTATAGGGACTAGTGGTGCAGATACGCAGTATTTT. Translating it yields CASSIGTSGADTQYF.

V and J are TRBV9 and TRBJ1-6; D uncertain. CDR1 and CDR2 from the germline V gene are SGDLS and YYNGEE. V gave up 1 base and J gave up 0 bases, with 8 bases separating them. The CDR3 runs to 16 residues. CDR3 coding DNA: TGTGCCAGCAGCGTAACGAGAAGCTCCTATAATTCACCCCTCCACTTT. It is translated as CASSVTRSSYNSPLHF.

V gene TRBV18 combines with J gene TRBJ1-2; D is possibly TRBD1 (5 bases). V lost 4 bases to trimming and J lost 1 base, with 13 bases between them. The CDR3 loop spans 15 amino acids. Germline CDR1 is KGHSH and CDR2 is LQKENI. This CDR3 is CASSRVFDSNYGYTF. In DNA, the CDR3 is TGTGCCAGCTCACGTGTCTTTGACAGTAACTATGGCTACACCTTC.

This chain links TRBV28 with TRBJ1-2; possibly TRBD1 for D (6 bases). The V and J ends lost 8 bases and 4 bases respectively, with 8 bases between them. The CDR3 length is 11 residues. Germline CDR1 reads MDHEN; CDR2 reads SYDVKM. The CDR3 protein is CASGQIYGYTF. CDR3 nucleotides: TGTGCCAGCGGACAGATCTATGGCTACACCTTC.

This clone came up once. This sequence joins TRBV4-2 and TRBJ2-3, with 11 positions matching TRBD1. The CDR3 is 15 residues long. Germline CDR1 is LGHNA and CDR2 is YNFKEQ. Losses at the gene ends were 5 bases for V and 6 bases for J; bases not matched to a gene: 7. The CDR3 spells CASSEGDRGLDTQYF. The CDR3 region has the DNA TGTGCCAGCAGCGAAGGGGACAGGGGGTTGGATACGCAGTATTTT.

The chain couples TRBV28 to TRBJ2-7; possibly TRBD2 for D (5 bases). The CDR3 extends over 14 amino acids. V lost 10 bases and J 5 bases, leaving 21 bases between the germline ends. Germline V gives CDR1 MDHEN, CDR2 SYDVKM. The CDR3 reads CATGPGLTFDEQYF. The CDR3 DNA reads as TGTGCCACCGGCCCCGGACTGACTTTTGACGAGCAGTACTTC. Full variable domain (outside the CDR3, taken from reference TRBV28 and TRBJ2-7): DVKVTQSSRYLVKRTGEKVFLECVQDMDHENMFWYRQDPGLGLRLIYFSYDVKMKEKGDIPEGYSVSREKKERFSLILESASTNQTSMYLCATGPGLTFDEQYFGPGTRLTVT.

The V call is TRBV15, the J call TRBJ1-4, with D unclear. The V gene's germline CDR1 is LNHNV and CDR2 YYDKDF (reference sequence). This CDR3 has 16 residues. V shed 4 bases and J shed 8 bases, with 20 bases lying between them. In nucleotides, the CDR3 is TGTGCCACCAGCACCCCCAGCGAGGGAGGGTACGAAAAACTGTTTTTT. The encoded protein is CATSTPSEGGYEKLFF.

This clone was seen once. The chain employs TRBV28 and TRBJ2-2; weak D call: TRBD1 (6 bases). Trimming removed 4 bases at V and 7 bases at J, with 22 bases between. Germline-derived CDR1 and CDR2 are MDHEN and SYDVKM. This CDR3 region has 17 residues. CDR3 in amino acids: CASSWPGTLGIDGELFF. The CDR3, as DNA: TGTGCCAGCAGTTGGCCTGGGACACTCGGGATTGACGGGGAGCTGTTTTTT.

The rearrangement uses TRBV7-9 and TRBJ1-2; no firm D call. Germline V gene sequence: CDR1 SEHNR, CDR2 FQNEAQ (reference sequence). With 3 bases removed from V and 4 bases from J, the gap between germline ends came to 12 bases. The CDR3 consists of 14 residues. The CDR3 loop is CASSFGSAIYGYTF. CDR3 in DNA: TGTGCCAGCAGCTTCGGGAGTGCTATCTATGGCTACACCTTC.

This sequence joins TRBV7-2 and TRBJ1-1; 7 nucleotides agree with TRBD1. Germline trimming cut 1 base from V and 2 bases from J; bases unmatched to any gene: 4. CDR3 length: 15 residues. Germline V gene sequence: CDR1 SGHTA, CDR2 FQGNSA. The CDR3 coding sequence is TGTGCCAGCAGCTTAGGAACAGGGGCAAACACTGAAGCTTTCTTT. Translation gives CASSLGTGANTEAFF.

In its sample, this clone was seen once. The V and J genes are TRBV5-1 and TRBJ2-4; TRBD1 matches at 7 bases. This CDR3 spans 15 amino acids. Trimming took 4 bases from V and 5 from J; bases not matched to a gene: 9. CDR1 and CDR2 (germline): SGHRS, YFSETQ. The CDR3 coding sequence is TGCGCCAGCAGCGACGCAGGGGGATCCGAAAACATTCAGTACTTC. Translating gives CASSDAGGSENIQYF.

In DNA, the CDR3 is TGTGCCAGCAGGGAAAACAGGGGAGAAGCTTTCTTT. This translates into CASRENRGEAFF. V gene TRBV28 combines with J gene TRBJ1-1; 7 bases are shared with TRBD1. Germline V lookup: CDR1 MDHEN, CDR2 SYDVKM. Losses at the gene ends were 6 bases for V and 8 bases for J; bases not matched to a gene: 6. The CDR3 loop spans 12 amino acids.

V usage is TRBV7-2 and J usage is TRBJ1-1, with D possibly matching TRBD1 (5 bases). The CDR3 runs to 15 residues. The V gene's germline CDR1 is SGHTA and CDR2 FQGNSA. The V gene lost 1 base and the J gene lost 4 bases, with 13 bases spanning the gap. CDR3: CASSLGSQGGTEAFF. CDR3 nucleotides: TGTGCCAGCAGCTTAGGGTCTCAGGGTGGCACTGAAGCTTTCTTT.

The chain couples TRBV7-6 to TRBJ2-2; D might be TRBD2 (6 bases). The CDR3 is made up of 14 amino acids. Looked up from germline, CDR1 is SGHVS and CDR2 is FNYEAQ. Trimming shortened V by 5 bases and J by 2 bases, and 9 bases separated the two germline ends. Here the CDR3 reads CASSGTHNTGELFF. The CDR3 nucleotides are TGTGCCAGCAGCGGGACTCATAACACCGGGGAGCTGTTTTTT.

V gene TRBV28 combines with J gene TRBJ2-1; no clear D gene. Germline V gene lookup returns CDR1 MDHEN and CDR2 SYDVKM. The ends were cut back, 6 bases at V and 0 bases at J, with 9 bases in the middle. This CDR3 spans 14 amino acids. CDR3 protein: CASRVRSSYNEQFF. The CDR3 coding sequence is TGTGCCAGCAGGGTGAGGAGCTCCTACAATGAGCAGTTCTTC.

A few counts support this clone. This sequence joins TRBV5-6 and TRBJ2-7, with D perhaps TRBD2 (5 bases). This CDR3 contains 14 residues. CDR1 is SGHDT and CDR2 is YYEEEE in the germline V gene. V dropped 0 bases and J dropped 0 bases, with 7 bases sitting between them. Here the CDR3 reads CASSLGGPSYEQYF. CDR3 coding DNA: TGTGCCAGCAGCTTGGGAGGGCCCTCCTACGAGCAGTACTTC.

The chain combines TRBV19 with TRBJ1-2, with D tentatively TRBD1 (5 bases). The germline gives CDR1 LNHDA, CDR2 SQIVND (reference sequence). This CDR3 is built from 13 residues. The ends were cut back, 4 bases at V and 4 bases at J, with 10 bases in the middle. The CDR3 loop reads CASSTDISYGYTF. As DNA, the CDR3 is TGTGCCAGTAGTACGGACATAAGCTATGGCTACACCTTC.

The chain has TRBV28 and TRBJ1-1; no clear D gene. Germline CDR1 and CDR2: MDHEN and SYDVKM. V shed 3 bases and J shed 6 bases, with 17 bases lying between them. The CDR3 consists of 15 residues. The CDR3 region has the DNA TGTGCCAGCAGTTTTTCCGGCCACGAGGGAGCTGAAGCTTTCTTT. This sequence encodes CASSFSGHEGAEAFF.

V usage is TRBV9 and J usage is TRBJ2-2, with D maybe TRBD1 (6 bases). Per germline, CDR1 SGDLS and CDR2 YYNGEE. Trimming removed 0 bases from V and 5 bases from J, with 23 bases in between. The CDR3 totals 19 residues. The DNA for the CDR3 is TGTGCCAGCAGCGTAGATAGGGGACAAGCGGTAACGAGGACCGGGGAGCTGTTTTTT. It translates to CASSVDRGQAVTRTGELFF. The full variable domain, with the rest looked up from reference TRBV9 and TRBJ2-2, is DSGVTQTPKHLITATGQRVTLRCSPRSGDLSVYWYQQSLDQGLQFLIQYYNGEERAKGNILERFSAQQFPDLHSELNLSSLELGDSALYFCASSVDRGQAVTRTGELFFGEGSRLTVL.